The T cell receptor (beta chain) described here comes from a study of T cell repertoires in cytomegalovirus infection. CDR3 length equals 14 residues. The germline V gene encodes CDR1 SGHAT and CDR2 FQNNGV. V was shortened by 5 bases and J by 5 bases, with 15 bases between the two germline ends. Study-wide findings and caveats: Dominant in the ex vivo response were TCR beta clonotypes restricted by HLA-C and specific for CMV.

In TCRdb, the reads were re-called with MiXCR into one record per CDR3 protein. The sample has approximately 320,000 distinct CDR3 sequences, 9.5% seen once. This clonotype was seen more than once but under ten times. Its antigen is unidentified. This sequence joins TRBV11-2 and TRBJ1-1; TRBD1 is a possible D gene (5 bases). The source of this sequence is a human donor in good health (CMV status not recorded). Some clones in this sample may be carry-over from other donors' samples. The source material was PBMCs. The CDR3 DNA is TGTGCCAGCAGCCCCAGGGACCCCAGAACTGAAGCTTTCTTT. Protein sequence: CASSPRDPRTEAFF.